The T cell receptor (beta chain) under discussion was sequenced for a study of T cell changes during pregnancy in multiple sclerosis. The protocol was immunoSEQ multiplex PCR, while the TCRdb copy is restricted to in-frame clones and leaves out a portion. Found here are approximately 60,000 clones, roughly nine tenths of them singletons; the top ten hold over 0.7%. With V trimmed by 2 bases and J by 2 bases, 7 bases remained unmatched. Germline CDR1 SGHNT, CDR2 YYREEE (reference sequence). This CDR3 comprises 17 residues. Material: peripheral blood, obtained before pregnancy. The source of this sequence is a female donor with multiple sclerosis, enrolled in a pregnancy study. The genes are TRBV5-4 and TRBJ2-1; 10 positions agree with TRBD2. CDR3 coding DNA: TGTGCCAGCAGCTTCCTGTCCGGGACTAGCGCCTACAATGAGCAGTTCTTC. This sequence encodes CASSFLSGTSAYNEQFF.